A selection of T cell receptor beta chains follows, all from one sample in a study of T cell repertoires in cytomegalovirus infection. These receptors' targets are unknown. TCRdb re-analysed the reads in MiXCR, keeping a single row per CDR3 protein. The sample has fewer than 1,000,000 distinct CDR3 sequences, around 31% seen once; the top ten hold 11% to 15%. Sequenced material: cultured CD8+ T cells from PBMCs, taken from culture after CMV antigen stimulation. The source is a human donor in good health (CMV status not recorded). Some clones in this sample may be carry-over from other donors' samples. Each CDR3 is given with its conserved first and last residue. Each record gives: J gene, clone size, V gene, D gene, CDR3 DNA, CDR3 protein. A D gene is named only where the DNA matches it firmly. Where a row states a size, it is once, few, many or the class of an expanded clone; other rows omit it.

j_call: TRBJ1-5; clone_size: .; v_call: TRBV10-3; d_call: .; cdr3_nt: TGTGCCATCAGTGAGTCCAGGGACAATCAGCCCCAGCATTTT; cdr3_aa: CAISESRDNQPQHF
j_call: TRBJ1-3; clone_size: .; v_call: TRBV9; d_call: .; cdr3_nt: TGTGCCAGCAGCGGACGGAACTCTGGAAACACCATATATTTT; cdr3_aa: CASSGRNSGNTIYF
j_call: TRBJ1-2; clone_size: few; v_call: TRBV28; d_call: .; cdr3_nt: TGTGCCAGCAGTTTATTCCAGGATGGCTACACCTTC; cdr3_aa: CASSLFQDGYTF
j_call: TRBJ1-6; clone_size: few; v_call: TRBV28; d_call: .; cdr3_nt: TGTGCCAGCAGTTTTTGGGGTAAGAATTCACCCCTCCACTTT; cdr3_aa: CASSFWGKNSPLHF
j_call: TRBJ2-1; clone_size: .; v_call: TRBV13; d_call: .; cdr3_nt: TGTGCCAGCAGCTTATACAGGTCCTCTCGAGACAATGAGCAGTTCTTC; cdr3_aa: CASSLYRSSRDNEQFF
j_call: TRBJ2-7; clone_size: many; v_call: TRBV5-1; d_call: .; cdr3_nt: TGCGCCAGCAGCGTAGAGAGCACCTACGAGCAGTACTTC; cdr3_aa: CASSVESTYEQYF
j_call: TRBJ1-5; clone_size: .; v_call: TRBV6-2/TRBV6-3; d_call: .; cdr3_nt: TGTGCCAGCAGTTACGTGTGGAATCAGCCCCAGCATTTT; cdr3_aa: CASSYVWNQPQHF
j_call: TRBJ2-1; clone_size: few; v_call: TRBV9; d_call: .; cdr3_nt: TGTGCCAGCAGCGTTCTCGCGGGGGCCAACAATGAGCAGTTCTTC; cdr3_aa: CASSVLAGANNEQFF
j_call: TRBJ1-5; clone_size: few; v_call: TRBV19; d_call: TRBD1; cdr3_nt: TGTGCCAGTAGTATGACAGGGAATTGGGGCAATCAGCCCCAGCATTTT; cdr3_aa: CASSMTGNWGNQPQHF
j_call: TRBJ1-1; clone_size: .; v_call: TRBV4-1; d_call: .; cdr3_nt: TGCGCCAGCAGCCACCGAAGACAGGCTGTGAACACTGAAGCTTTCTTT; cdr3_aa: CASSHRRQAVNTEAFF
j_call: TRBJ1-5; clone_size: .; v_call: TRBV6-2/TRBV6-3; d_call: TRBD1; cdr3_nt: TGTGCCAGCAGTTACGTGGTGGGACAGGGAAATCAGCCCCAGCATTTT; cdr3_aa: CASSYVVGQGNQPQHF
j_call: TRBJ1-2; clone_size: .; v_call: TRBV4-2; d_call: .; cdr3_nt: TGTGCCAGCAGCCAAGATTATGAGACTCCCTATGGCTACACCTTC; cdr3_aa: CASSQDYETPYGYTF
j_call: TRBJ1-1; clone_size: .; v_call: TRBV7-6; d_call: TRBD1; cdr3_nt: TGTGCCAGCAGCCGAGCAGGGGGTGAAACTGAAGCTTTCTTT; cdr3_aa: CASSRAGGETEAFF
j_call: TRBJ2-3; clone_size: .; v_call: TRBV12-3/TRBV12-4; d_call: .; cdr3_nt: TGTGCCAGCAGTTGGGACCCTCGCGGGGCAGGGACAGATACGCAGTATTTT; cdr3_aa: CASSWDPRGAGTDTQYF
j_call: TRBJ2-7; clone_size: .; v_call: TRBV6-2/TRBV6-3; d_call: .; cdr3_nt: TGTGCCAGCAGTTACTCTACTCTTTACGAGCAGTACTTC; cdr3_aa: CASSYSTLYEQYF
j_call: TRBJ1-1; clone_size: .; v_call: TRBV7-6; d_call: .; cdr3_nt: TGTGCCAGCAGCTTGACCCAGGGTGGGGCTGAAGCTTTCTTT; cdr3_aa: CASSLTQGGAEAFF
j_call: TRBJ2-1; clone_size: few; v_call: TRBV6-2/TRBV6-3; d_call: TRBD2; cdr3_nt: TGTGCCAGCAGACCCTTTGGAGCGGGGGGGCCTAGTGAGCAGTTCTTC; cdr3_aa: CASRPFGAGGPSEQFF
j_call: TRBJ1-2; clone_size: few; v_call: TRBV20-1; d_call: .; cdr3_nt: TGCAGTGCTAGAGATGGCAGACATGGAAACTATGGCTACACCTTC; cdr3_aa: CSARDGRHGNYGYTF
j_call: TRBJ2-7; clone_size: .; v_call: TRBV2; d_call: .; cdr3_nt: TGTGCCAGCAGAGAGGGGACGGTGGTTCGCTACGAGCAGTACTTC; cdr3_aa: CASREGTVVRYEQYF
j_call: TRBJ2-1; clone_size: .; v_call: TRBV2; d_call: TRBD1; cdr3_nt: TGTGCCAGCAGCGAGGGACAGGGGGCTTCCCATGAGCAGTTCTTC; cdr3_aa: CASSEGQGASHEQFF
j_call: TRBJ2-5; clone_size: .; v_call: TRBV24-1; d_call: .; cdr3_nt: TGTGCCACCAGTGACGACCACGGAGAGACCCAGTACTTC; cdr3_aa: CATSDDHGETQYF
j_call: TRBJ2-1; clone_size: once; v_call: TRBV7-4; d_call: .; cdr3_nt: TGTGCCAGCAGCCTTTCGGCCGACAATGAGCAGTTCTTC; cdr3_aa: CASSLSADNEQFF
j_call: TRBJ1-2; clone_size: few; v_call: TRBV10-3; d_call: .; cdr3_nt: TGTGCCATCCTTGAGGCAGGGTATGGCTACACCTTC; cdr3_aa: CAILEAGYGYTF
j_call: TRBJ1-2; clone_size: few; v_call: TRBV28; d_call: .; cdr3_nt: TGTGCCAGTATAAACCCCCCGGGCGGGAAGTATGGCTACACCTTC; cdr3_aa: CASINPPGGKYGYTF
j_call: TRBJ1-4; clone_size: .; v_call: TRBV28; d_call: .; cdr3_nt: TGTGCCAGCAGTTTGTCAACCAGCGGACAAACTAATGAAAAACTGTTTTTT; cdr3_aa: CASSLSTSGQTNEKLFF
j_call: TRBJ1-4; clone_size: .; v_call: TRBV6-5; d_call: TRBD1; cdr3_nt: TGTGCCAGCAGTTACTCCAGACCCGGGACAGGAAGTGAAAAACTGTTTTTT; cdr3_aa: CASSYSRPGTGSEKLFF
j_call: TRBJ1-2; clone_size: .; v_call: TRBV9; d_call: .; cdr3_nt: TGTGCCACCTTAGACAGCCGCTATGGCTACACCTTC; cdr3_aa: CATLDSRYGYTF
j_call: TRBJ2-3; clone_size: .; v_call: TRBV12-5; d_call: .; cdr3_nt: TGTGCTAGTGGTTTGGTCTCAGGGACAACAATCACAGATACGCAGTATTTT; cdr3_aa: CASGLVSGTTITDTQYF
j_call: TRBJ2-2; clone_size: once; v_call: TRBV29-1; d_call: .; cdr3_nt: TGCAGCGTTCTTTGGCACACCGGGGAGCTGTTTTTT; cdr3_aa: CSVLWHTGELFF
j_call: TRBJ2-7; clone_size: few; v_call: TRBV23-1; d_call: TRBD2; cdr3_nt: TGCGCCAGCAGTCAATCTAGCGGGGGAAACATCTCCCCCTCCGAGCAGTACTTC; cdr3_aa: CASSQSSGGNISPSEQYF